This TCR beta chain derives from a study of blood T cell repertoires in COVID-19. The CDR3 length is 14 residues. The J segment lost 10 bases and the V segment lost 6 bases, leaving 5 bases of the junction unmatched. From germline, CDR1 is LNHDA and CDR2 SQIVND (reference sequence). The data were produced by immunoSEQ multiplex PCR, yet TCRdb's version contains in-frame clones alone and is incomplete. This sample carries some 42,000 clones, about 91% of them seen once, and the ten largest clones take about 7%. The sequenced material came from peripheral blood. The source is a human donor in a cohort sampled during active COVID-19. The V and J genes are TRBV19 and TRBJ2-1; 14 bases match TRBD2. CDR3 sequence: CASRGLAGVREQFF. In DNA, the CDR3 is TGTGCCAGTAGGGGACTAGCGGGAGTGCGGGAGCAGTTCTTC.